The 13 T cell receptor beta chains in this list originate from one sample, sequenced in a study of blood T cells in healthy people across ages. PCR was performed a second time for about 7 to 11 cycles using a sample-barcoded 5' primer and a J-beta primer mix. TCRdb re-derived calls from the 5' RACE reads in MiXCR, one entry per CDR3 protein. The sample lists about 1.8 million distinct CDR3 sequences, about 50% occurring once. Sequencing input: blood. These receptors were collected from a woman between 40 and 55 years old in good health.

V usage is TRBV11-2 and J usage is TRBJ2-1, with TRBD2 matching over 12 bases. Germline V gives CDR1 SGHAT, CDR2 FQNNGV. The ends lost 4 bases at V and 7 bases at J; junction bases unmatched: 5. The length of the CDR3 is 15 residues. CDR3 DNA sequence: TGTGCCAGCAGCTATACTAGCGGGGGGCCAAATGAGCAGTTCTTC. The encoded protein is CASSYTSGGPNEQFF. The whole variable domain, remainder taken from reference TRBV11-2 and TRBJ2-1, is EAGVAQSPRYKIIEKRQSVAFWCNPISGHATLYWYQQILGQGPKLLIQFQNNGVVDDSQLPKDRFSAERLKGVDSTLKIQPAKLEDSAVYLCASSYTSGGPNEQFFGPGTRLTVL.

CDR3 sequence reads: CASSLVLRGGPTDTQYF. Written as DNA, the CDR3 is TGTGCCAGCAGCTTAGTCTTGCGGGGGGGCCCCACAGATACGCAGTATTTT. The V call is TRBV7-2, the J call TRBJ2-3, with 9 bases fitting TRBD2. Per germline, CDR1 SGHTA and CDR2 FQGNSA. The ends lost 1 base at V and 2 bases at J; junction bases unmatched: 7. This CDR3 has 17 amino acids. The whole variable domain, remainder taken from reference TRBV7-2 and TRBJ2-3, is GAGVSQSPSNKVTEKGKDVELRCDPISGHTALYWYRQSLGQGLEFLIYFQGNSAPDKSGLPSDRFSAERTGGSVSTLTIQRTQQEDSAVYLCASSLVLRGGPTDTQYFGPGTRLTVL.

The CDR3 DNA reads TGCGCCAGCAGCCCCGGACAGGGGGAGAGGATGAACTATGGCTACACCTTC. Protein: CASSPGQGERMNYGYTF. This chain uses TRBV4-3 with TRBJ1-2, with TRBD1 identical over 10 bases. CDR3 size: 17 residues. The germline V gene has CDR1 LGHNA and CDR2 YSLEER. V shed 4 bases and J 2 bases; nucleotides not matched to a gene: 10.

This clonotype appeared a few times. This rearrangement joins TRBV20-1 to TRBJ1-5, with a possible D match to TRBD1 (5 bases). Trimming pared 1 base from V and 1 base from J, leaving 11 bases between. CDR1 and CDR2 (germline): DFQATT, SNEGSKA (reference sequence). The CDR3 has 15 residues. In nucleotides, the CDR3 is TGCAGTGCTAGAGCTACGACAGCCAGCAATCAGCCCCAGCATTTT. It specifies CSARATTASNQPQHF.

The rearrangement links TRBV27 to TRBJ2-1; 13 bases map to TRBD2. This CDR3 is built from 15 residues. The germline V gene encodes CDR1 MNHEY and CDR2 SMNVEV (reference sequence). The ends lost 6 bases at V and 6 bases at J; junction bases unmatched: 5. DNA of the CDR3: TGTGCCAGCAGGACTAGCGGGGGGTTCTTCAATGAGCAGTTCTTC. Translating it yields CASRTSGGFFNEQFF.

The genes are TRBV12-3 or TRBV12-4 and TRBJ1-6, with a weak D call TRBD1 (6 bases). This CDR3 comprises 14 residues. With 4 bases removed from V and 10 bases from J, the gap between germline ends came to 14 bases. The CDR3 region is CASSSTGSESPLHF. In nucleotides, the CDR3 is TGTGCCAGCAGTTCCACAGGGTCGGAGTCACCCCTCCACTTT.

This clonotype was observed a handful of times. The chain joins TRBV7-8 to TRBJ2-6; D possibly corresponds to TRBD1 (6 bases). This CDR3 region has 16 residues. CDR1 and CDR2 from the germline V gene are SGHVS and FQNEAQ. The germline V and J ends were trimmed by 3 bases and 3 bases, with 12 bases remaining between them. CDR3 nucleotides: TGTGCCAGCAGCTTTCGACGGACAGTTGGGGCCAACGTCCTGACTTTC. Protein: CASSFRRTVGANVLTF.

This chain uses TRBV11-2 with TRBJ2-7, with TRBD1 as a possible D gene (5 bases). Germline values: CDR1 SGHAT, CDR2 FQNNGV. The CDR3 is 15 amino acids. The V gene lost 5 bases and the J gene lost 2 bases, with 16 bases spanning the gap. CDR3 sequence: CASSQDGAVPYEQYF. The CDR3 coding sequence is TGTGCCAGCAGCCAAGATGGGGCCGTTCCCTACGAGCAGTACTTC.

This chain joins TRBV12-3 or TRBV12-4 and TRBJ1-1; D unclear. The CDR3 spans 14 residues. Trimming shortened V by 8 bases and J by 4 bases, and 17 bases separated the two germline ends. CDR3 residues: CASAKGSPGTEAFF. CDR3 sequence (DNA): TGTGCCAGCGCCAAAGGCTCCCCGGGCACTGAAGCTTTCTTT.

V gene TRBV28 combines with J gene TRBJ2-5, with 10 bases fitting TRBD1. Trimming removed 4 bases from V and 5 bases from J; junction bases left unmatched: 7. This CDR3 contains 15 residues. Germline assignment: CDR1 MDHEN and CDR2 SYDVKM. The CDR3 reads CASSSSGQGSETQYF. The CDR3 DNA follows: TGTGCCAGCAGTTCCTCGGGACAGGGGAGTGAGACCCAGTACTTC.

The chain combines TRBV20-1 with TRBJ1-2; D is ambiguous. Looked up from germline, CDR1 is DFQATT and CDR2 is SNEGSKA (reference sequence). CDR3 length: 11 residues. The CDR3 DNA reads as TGCAGAAAGGGAGGGTCATATGGCTACACCTTC. Amino acid sequence: CRKGGSYGYTF.

This sequence joins TRBV20-1 and TRBJ2-2; D remains unclear. The CDR3 runs to 15 residues. The germline V gene encodes CDR1 DFQATT and CDR2 SNEGSKA (reference sequence). The ends were cut back, 6 bases at V and 2 bases at J, with 16 bases in the middle. The CDR3 DNA reads TGCAGTGCCCGCCGGGCGGATCTAAACACCGGGGAGCTGTTTTTT. Amino acids: CSARRADLNTGELFF.

The V call is TRBV28, the J call TRBJ2-3, with 12 positions matching TRBD1. The CDR3 consists of 17 residues. Germline loops: CDR1 MDHEN, CDR2 SYDVKM. The V gene end was trimmed by 5 bases and the J gene end by 5 bases; junction bases not matched to a gene: 11. For the CDR3, the DNA is TGTGCCAGCAGTACTACTGGGACAGGGGGCGGAAGAGATACGCAGTATTTT. Translation gives CASSTTGTGGGRDTQYF.